Presented here are 9 T cell receptor beta chains from one specimen sequenced in a study of T cells in Graves' hyperthyroidism and ophthalmopathy. Authors of the study amplified TCR beta CDR3 regions from RNA transcripts. First-round RT-PCR with HTBI primers amplified the TCR CDR3 region. From the multiplex PCR reads, TCRdb called clonotypes with MiXCR, one entry per CDR3 protein. The sample yields hundreds of thousands of distinct CDR3 sequences, roughly 20% seen once. The specimen sequenced was blood. The receptor set was obtained from a man in his thirties or forties with Graves' ophthalmopathy.

This clonotype was counted many times. V and J are TRBV5-1 and TRBJ2-7, with a tentative D call TRBD1 (5 bases). This CDR3 has 18 amino acids. V shed 1 base and J shed 0 bases, with 20 bases lying between them. In germline, CDR1 is SGHRS, CDR2 YFSETQ. CDR3 residues: CASSLRTRTTRSSYEQYF. The CDR3 bases are TGCGCCAGCAGCTTGCGGACAAGGACGACCAGGAGCTCCTACGAGCAGTACTTC.

The chain has TRBV10-1 and TRBJ2-7, with 9 bases identical to TRBD2. Germline CDR1 is WNHNN and CDR2 is SYGVQD (reference sequence). The V segment lost 4 bases and the J segment 5 bases; nucleotides outside the gene matches: 3. This CDR3 is built from 13 residues. CDR3 bases: TGCGCCAGCAGTGTAGCGGGAGCGGACGAGCAGTACTTC. Amino acid sequence: CASSVAGADEQYF.

The table lists this clonotype with a few counts. The chain has TRBV5-1 and TRBJ2-1; 9 nucleotides agree with TRBD2. Germline V lookup: CDR1 SGHRS, CDR2 YFSETQ. This CDR3 is 16 amino acids long. With 0 bases clipped from V and 2 bases from J, the junction kept 3 bases outside the gene matches. The CDR3 bases are TGCGCCAGCAGCTTGGATGCGGGAGGGACCTACAATGAGCAGTTCTTC. This gives the protein CASSLDAGGTYNEQFF.

Many counts were recorded for this clonotype. CDR3 loop: CASSLPPGETQYF. CDR3 coding DNA: TGTGCCAGCAGTTTGCCCCCGGGAGAGACCCAGTACTTC. The chain is built from TRBV28 and TRBJ2-5; D is unclear. V shed 3 bases and J shed 4 bases, with 9 bases lying between them. The germline CDR1 and CDR2 sequences are MDHEN and SYDVKM. The CDR3 contains 13 residues.

This clonotype was seen a handful of times. This chain uses TRBV7-6 with TRBJ1-5, with 9 bases matching TRBD1. The CDR3 length is 15 residues. Germline values: CDR1 SGHVS, CDR2 FNYEAQ. V lost 5 bases to trimming and J lost 5 bases; unmatched junction nucleotides: 7. DNA for the CDR3: TGTGCCAGCAGCAGCACAGGGGGCAGGGATCAGCCCCAGCATTTT. Translating it yields CASSSTGGRDQPQHF.

The chain has TRBV7-9 and TRBJ2-7, with D uncertain. CDR1 and CDR2 (germline): SEHNR, FQNEAQ (reference sequence). Trimming stripped 5 bases from V and 2 bases from J, with 25 bases between. CDR3 length: 18 residues. Written as DNA, the CDR3 is TGTGCCAGCAGCCATACTGAACGAAACTTAGGGATGGCCTACGAGCAGTACTTC. Its protein is CASSHTERNLGMAYEQYF.

A word on this clonotype: Compared with germline, one end of the junction differs, possibly owing to a read error. The rearrangement links TRBV6-1 to TRBJ2-1, with D perhaps matching TRBD1 (5 bases). This CDR3 has 15 amino acids. CDR1 is MNHNS and CDR2 is SASEGT in the germline V gene. The CDR3 DNA reads TGTGTCAGCAGTGTAAGGAGCCCAGGGCGTAATGAGCAGTTCTTC. As protein: CVSSVRSPGRNEQFF.

In this sample, this clonotype turned up many times. The rearrangement links TRBV18 to TRBJ2-3; D unclear. The CDR3 extends over 11 amino acids. Germline CDR1 is KGHSH and CDR2 is LQKENI. Trimming shortened V by 11 bases and J by 6 bases, and 12 bases separated the two germline ends. CDR3 sequence: CAASSVDTQYF. CDR3 DNA sequence: TGTGCCGCGTCCTCGGTGGATACGCAGTATTTT. Full variable domain (remainder filled in from reference TRBV18 and TRBJ2-3): NAGVMQNPRHLVRRRGQEARLRCSPMKGHSHVYWYRQLPEEGLKFMVYLQKENIIDESGMPKERFSAEFPKEGPSILRIQQVVRGDSAAYFCAASSVDTQYFGPGTRLTVL.

This chain connects TRBV10-3 to TRBJ1-1; D possibly corresponds to TRBD1 (5 bases). The CDR3 runs 12 residues. The germline gives CDR1 ENHRY, CDR2 SYGVKD. The V end was cut by 6 bases, the J end by 3 bases, with 8 bases between. The CDR3 reads CAIRGRYTEAFF. Written as DNA, the CDR3 is TGTGCCATCAGGGGACGGTACACTGAAGCTTTCTTT.